These T cell receptor beta chains were read from a single sample in a study of CD8+ T cells in alopecia areata. This table comes from immunoSEQ multiplex PCR, and its TCRdb copy is limited to in-frame clones, with some not included. The sample contains 120,000 or so clones, 30% to 40% of which appear only once. Sample: CD4+ T cells sorted from blood. Source of these receptors: a human donor with alopecia areata. Both conserved end residues are part of each CDR3. The D gene is left open where the match is weak. Size is omitted from some rows. Given values are once, few, many or a class for expanded clones.

clone_size j_call v_call cdr3_length d_call cdr3_aa cdr3_nt
- TRBJ1-2 TRBV6-5 14 - CASRRGASDYGYTF TGTGCCAGCAGAAGGGGGGCTTCGGACTATGGCTACACCTTC
- TRBJ1-1 TRBV2 15 - CASTFQGHWNTEAFF TGTGCCAGCACCTTCCAAGGGCACTGGAACACTGAAGCTTTCTTT
- TRBJ2-4 TRBV7-9 14 - CASSKSWAKNIQYF TGTGCCAGCAGCAAAAGTTGGGCCAAAAACATTCAGTACTTC
few TRBJ1-1 TRBV28 12 - CASSLQGSEAFF TGTGCCAGCAGTTTACAGGGCTCTGAAGCTTTCTTT
few TRBJ1-1 TRBV29-1 13 - CSVDLGLTTEAFF TGCAGCGTTGATTTGGGGTTGACCACTGAAGCTTTCTTT
- TRBJ2-1 TRBV28 18 TRBD2 CASIKWTSGRASYNEQFF TGTGCCAGCATAAAATGGACTAGCGGGAGGGCCTCCTACAATGAGCAGTTCTTC
- TRBJ1-2 TRBV28 14 - CASGFEAGNYGYTF TGTGCCAGCGGATTCGAGGCGGGTAACTATGGCTACACCTTC
few TRBJ1-2 TRBV6-5 14 - CASSYGQGAYGYTF TGTGCCAGCAGTTACGGGCAGGGTGCCTATGGCTACACCTTC
- TRBJ1-1 TRBV28 13 - CASSLVGNTEAFF TGTGCCAGCAGTTTGGTAGGGAACACTGAAGCTTTCTTT
- TRBJ2-7 TRBV7-2 14 - CASRPGGGEGEQYF TGTGCCAGCAGACCCGGAGGAGGGGAAGGCGAGCAGTACTTC
once TRBJ2-5 TRBV6-5 15 TRBD1 CASSPPGQRKETQYF TGTGCCAGCAGTCCACCGGGACAGAGAAAAGAGACCCAGTACTTC
- TRBJ2-7 TRBV5-1 14 - CASSLGDSAYEQYF TGCGCCAGCAGCTTGGGGGACTCTGCCTACGAGCAGTACTTC
- TRBJ2-6 TRBV9 15 TRBD1 CASSGDRTGANVLTF TGTGCCAGCAGCGGGGACAGGACTGGGGCCAACGTCCTGACTTTC
- TRBJ2-3 TRBV7-2 12 - CASSMRVDTQYF TGTGCCAGCAGCATGAGGGTAGATACGCAGTATTTT
- TRBJ2-3 TRBV7-3 14 TRBD2 CASSSGGSTDTQYF TGTGCCAGCAGCTCGGGGGGTAGCACAGATACGCAGTATTTT
- TRBJ1-4 TRBV28 16 - CASSTPWTADDEKLFF TGTGCCAGCAGTACTCCTTGGACTGCAGACGACGAAAAACTGTTTTTT
- TRBJ2-7 TRBV27 14 TRBD1 CASSSQGAEDEQYF TGTGCCAGCAGTTCACAGGGGGCAGAAGACGAGCAGTACTTC
- TRBJ2-3 TRBV7-3 15 TRBD1 CASSDRTGRTDTQYF TGTGCCAGCAGCGACCGGACAGGTCGGACAGATACGCAGTATTTT
few TRBJ2-1 TRBV29-1 14 - CSVVPGEAYNEQFF TGCAGCGTGGTCCCAGGGGAGGCCTACAATGAGCAGTTCTTC
- TRBJ2-1 TRBV29-1 16 TRBD1 CSVETTGPGSYNEQFF TGCAGCGTTGAGACGACAGGGCCGGGCTCCTACAATGAGCAGTTCTTC
- TRBJ2-3 TRBV4-1 14 TRBD1 CASSLDRGGDTQYF TGCGCCAGCAGCCTAGACAGGGGCGGCGATACGCAGTATTTT
- TRBJ2-7 TRBV30 12 TRBD2 CAWKLAGGPRRF TGTGCCTGGAAGCTAGCGGGAGGGCCACGGAGATTC
- TRBJ2-6 TRBV4-2 18 TRBD1 CASSPLGQAPSGANVLTF TGTGCCAGCAGCCCGCTGGGACAGGCCCCATCTGGGGCCAACGTCCTGACTTTC
- TRBJ1-5 TRBV20-1 11 - CSASGVQPQHF TGCAGTGCTAGCGGGGTTCAGCCCCAGCATTTT
- TRBJ2-3 TRBV30 16 - CAWSVGAYSSTDTQYF TGTGCCTGGAGTGTAGGAGCTTACTCTAGCACAGATACGCAGTATTTT
- TRBJ2-7 TRBV5-1 17 TRBD2 CASSLRTLAGPPYEQYF TGCGCCAGCAGCTTGCGGACACTAGCGGGACCTCCCTACGAGCAGTACTTC
few TRBJ2-1 TRBV6-4 16 TRBD1 CASSRSTGGSYNEQFF TGTGCCAGCAGCCGTTCAACAGGGGGATCCTACAATGAGCAGTTCTTC
- TRBJ2-2 TRBV25-1 13 - CASSVGGAGELFF TGTGCCAGCAGTGTAGGGGGGGCCGGGGAGCTGTTTTTT
few TRBJ2-7 TRBV5-1 15 TRBD1 CASSVYTGGSYEQYF TGCGCCAGCAGCGTATACACAGGGGGCTCCTACGAGCAGTACTTC
few TRBJ1-1 TRBV29-1 15 - CSVEGFAGQNTEAFF TGCAGCGTTGAAGGATTCGCAGGGCAGAACACTGAAGCTTTCTTT
once TRBJ1-2 TRBV30 12 - CAWARRNYGYTF TGTGCCTGGGCACGGCGCAATTATGGCTACACCTTC
few TRBJ1-1 TRBV29-1 15 TRBD1 CSVTPRTGQGTEAFF TGCAGCGTAACCCCCCGGACAGGGCAGGGCACTGAAGCTTTCTTT
few TRBJ2-5 TRBV9 16 TRBD2 CASSVGLAGYQETQYF TGTGCCAGCAGCGTAGGACTAGCGGGGTACCAAGAGACCCAGTACTTC
few TRBJ2-7 TRBV7-9 12 - CASSLISYEQYF TGTGCCAGCAGCTTAATTTCCTACGAGCAGTACTTC
few TRBJ2-5 TRBV29-1 13 TRBD1 CSVADRHLETQYF TGCAGCGTCGCGGACAGGCATTTGGAGACCCAGTACTTC
few TRBJ2-1 TRBV19 15 - CASISLTGTNLEQFF TGTGCCAGTATCTCGTTAACGGGGACAAACCTGGAGCAGTTCTTC
- TRBJ1-5 TRBV11-1 14 - CASSLDPQYQPQHF TGTGCCAGCAGCTTGGACCCACAGTATCAGCCCCAGCATTTT
- TRBJ2-7 TRBV4-1 14 - CASSLGTLSYEQYF TGCGCCAGCAGCCTTGGGACTCTCTCCTACGAGCAGTACTTC
few TRBJ1-2 TRBV7-9 13 TRBD1 CASSEGQADGYTF TGTGCCAGCAGCGAAGGACAGGCCGATGGCTACACCTTC
- TRBJ2-3 TRBV9 17 - CASSPRPSGTSTDTQYF TGTGCCAGCAGCCCCCGGCCCTCCGGGACTAGCACAGATACGCAGTATTTT
- TRBJ2-7 TRBV6-5 15 TRBD2 CASSYRLAGPYEQYF TGTGCCAGCAGTTACCGACTAGCGGGCCCCTACGAGCAGTACTTC